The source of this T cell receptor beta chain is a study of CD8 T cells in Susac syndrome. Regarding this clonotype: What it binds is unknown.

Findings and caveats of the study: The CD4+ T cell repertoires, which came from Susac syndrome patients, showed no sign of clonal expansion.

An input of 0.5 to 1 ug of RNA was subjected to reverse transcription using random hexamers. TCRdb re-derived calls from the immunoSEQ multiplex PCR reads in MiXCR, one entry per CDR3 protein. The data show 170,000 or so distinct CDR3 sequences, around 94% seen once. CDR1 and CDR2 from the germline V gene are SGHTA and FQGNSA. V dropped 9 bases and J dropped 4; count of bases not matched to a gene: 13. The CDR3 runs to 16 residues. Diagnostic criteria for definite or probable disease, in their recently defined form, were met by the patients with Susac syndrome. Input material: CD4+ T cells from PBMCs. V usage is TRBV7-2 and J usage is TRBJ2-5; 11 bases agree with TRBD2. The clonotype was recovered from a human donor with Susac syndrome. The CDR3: CASSGTSGAGRETQYF. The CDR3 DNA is TGTGCCAGTTCAGGGACTAGCGGAGCGGGGCGAGAGACCCAGTACTTC.